The clone carrying this TCR beta chain was detected many times. The sample belongs to a study of blood T cell repertoires in COVID-19. Original methodology: Amplification from reference gene primers served as the basis for estimated nucleated cell counts. The repertoire was sequenced with immunoSEQ multiplex PCR; TCRdb's copy has only in-frame clones and lacks some. That table furnishes V, J and clone size, whereas the DNA furnished D and trimming. The table shows fewer than 250,000 clones, with 80% to 90% occurring only once. The clonotype comes from a man aged 35-49 years with acute or convalescent COVID-19. Specimen: peripheral blood.

The CDR3 here is CASRTITGVSYNEQFF. In nucleotides, the CDR3 is TGTGCCAGCAGGACGATCACAGGGGTCTCCTACAATGAGCAGTTCTTC. The chain couples TRBV6-6 to TRBJ2-1; 7 bases align to TRBD1. The trim removed 6 bases at V and 0 bases at J, leaving 8 bases unmatched. Germline V gives CDR1 MNHNY, CDR2 SVGAGI (reference sequence). CDR3 length: 16 amino acids.